What follows is one T cell receptor beta chain and its context. The sample originates from a study of OX40 agonist ivuxolimab in advanced cancers. The repertoire was sequenced with immunoSEQ multiplex PCR; TCRdb's copy has only in-frame clones and lacks some. The repertoire holds around 72,000 clones, 85% seen once, with roughly 17% in the top ten. Blood got drawn at baseline, again on cycle 4 day 1, and then on cycle 7 day 1. J was trimmed by 4 bases and V by 4 bases; bases with no gene match: 2. Germline loops: CDR1 SGHRS, CDR2 YFSETQ. The CDR3 totals 14 residues. The clonotype comes from an adult with an advanced solid tumor such as melanoma, head and neck, liver or kidney cancer. This sample comprised CD4+ or CD8+ T cells sorted from blood, obtained in a trial of the OX40 agonist ivuxolimab. The V gene is TRBV5-1, the J gene TRBJ2-5; 12 bases are shared with TRBD2. This chain's CDR3 is CASSPGLAGETQYF. The CDR3 bases are TGCGCCAGCAGCCCGGGACTAGCGGGAGAGACCCAGTACTTC.